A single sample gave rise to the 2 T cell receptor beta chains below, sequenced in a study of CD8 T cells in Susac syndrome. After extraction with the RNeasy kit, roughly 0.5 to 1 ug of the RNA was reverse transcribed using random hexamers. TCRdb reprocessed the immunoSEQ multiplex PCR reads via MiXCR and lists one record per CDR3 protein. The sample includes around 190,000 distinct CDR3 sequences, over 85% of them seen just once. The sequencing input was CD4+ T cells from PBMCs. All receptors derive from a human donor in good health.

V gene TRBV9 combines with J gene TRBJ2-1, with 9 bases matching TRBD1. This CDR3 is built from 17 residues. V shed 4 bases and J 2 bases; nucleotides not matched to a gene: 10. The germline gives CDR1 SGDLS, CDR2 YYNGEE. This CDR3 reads CASSSLKGQGTYNEQFF. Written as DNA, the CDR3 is TGTGCCAGCAGCTCTTTAAAGGGACAGGGCACCTACAATGAGCAGTTCTTC.

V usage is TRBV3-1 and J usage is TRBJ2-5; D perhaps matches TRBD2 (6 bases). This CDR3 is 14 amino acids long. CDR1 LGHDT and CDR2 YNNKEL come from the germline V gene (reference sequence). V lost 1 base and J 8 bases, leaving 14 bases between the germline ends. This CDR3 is CASSQGVGGITQYF. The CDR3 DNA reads TGTGCCAGCAGCCAAGGAGTCGGGGGAATAACCCAGTACTTC.